These 15 T cell receptor beta chains were sequenced from one sample in a study of beta chain features in type 1 diabetes. Overall study findings and caveats: Shortening of TCRB CDR3s, moderate but significant, appeared in all four CD4+ subsets of Type 1 diabetes patients.

Their target antigens are unknown. What was sequenced were expressed TCRB transcripts, since all of the isolated RNA had been reverse transcribed. The assay was immunoSEQ multiplex PCR, and TCRdb's table has in-frame clones only and misses some. The sample has around 300,000 clones; 14% to 15% are singletons. What was sequenced was naive CD4+ T cells from blood. These receptor sequences come from a man aged 18 to 30 with type 1 diabetes.

The V gene is TRBV2, the J gene TRBJ2-7, with a possible D match to TRBD1 (5 bases). The germline V and J ends were trimmed by 6 bases and 0 bases, with 12 bases remaining between them. Germline V CDR1 and CDR2: SNHLY, FYNNEI. This CDR3 region has 14 residues. The DNA for the CDR3 is TGTGCCAGCAGACAATTTGACAGCTCCTACGAGCAGTACTTC. Translation gives CASRQFDSSYEQYF.

The chain combines TRBV7-2 with TRBJ2-6; unclear D gene. V was clipped by 5 bases and J by 0 bases, with 5 bases between them. Germline V CDR1 and CDR2: SGHTA, FQGNSA. The CDR3 spans 14 residues. The CDR3 protein is CASSTFSGANVLTF. The CDR3 DNA reads TGTGCCAGCAGCACATTCTCTGGGGCCAACGTCCTGACTTTC.

This clone was counted a few times. CDR3 amino acids: CASSPGGSGANVLTF. The CDR3 DNA reads as TGTGCCAGCAGCCCCGGGGGTTCTGGGGCCAACGTCCTGACTTTC. V gene TRBV7-2 combines with J gene TRBJ2-6, with D perhaps TRBD2 (6 bases). The CDR3 is made up of 15 amino acids. Trimming pared 5 bases from V and 1 base from J, leaving 9 bases between. Germline CDR1 is SGHTA and CDR2 is FQGNSA.

Here the CDR3 reads CEGDTNTEAFF. The CDR3 DNA reads as TGTGAGGGGGACACGAACACTGAAGCTTTCTTT. The rearrangement links TRBV28 to TRBJ1-1; D perhaps matches TRBD1 (6 bases). Looked up from germline, CDR1 is MDHEN and CDR2 is SYDVKM. This CDR3 is 11 amino acids long.

Only a few counts were recorded for this clone. This rearrangement joins TRBV28 to TRBJ1-2; TRBD1 is a possible D gene (6 bases). Trimming removed 11 bases at V and 4 bases at J, with 23 bases between. The CDR3 spans 15 residues. In germline, CDR1 is MDHEN, CDR2 SYDVKM. The CDR3 DNA is TGTGCCCTCCAGGGCCGCCGGGACATCGGCTATGGCTACACCTTC. Protein sequence: CALQGRRDIGYGYTF.

The chain employs TRBV7-9 and TRBJ1-1; D unclear. V was pared by 1 base and J by 8 bases, with 8 bases between. CDR1 is SEHNR and CDR2 is FQNEAQ in the germline V gene (reference sequence). This CDR3 is built from 12 residues. The DNA of the CDR3 is TGTGCCAGCAGCTTAGAAGGAGTAGAAGCTTTCTTT. Translating it yields CASSLEGVEAFF.

This clone appeared a few times. V usage is TRBV30 and J usage is TRBJ2-6, with TRBD1 as a possible D gene (5 bases). The CDR3 sequence is 14 residues long. Trimming removed 4 bases at V and 1 base at J, with 8 bases between. CDR1 and CDR2 (germline): GTSNPN, SVGIG (reference sequence). The CDR3, as DNA: TGTGCCTGGATCAGGGTATCTGGGGCCAACGTCCTGACTTTC. Residues: CAWIRVSGANVLTF. The variable domain in full, completed from reference TRBV30 and TRBJ2-6, reads SQTIHQWPATLVQPVGSPLSLECTVEGTSNPNLYWYRQAAGRGLQLLFYSVGIGQISSEVPQNLSASRPQDRQFILSSKKLLLSDSGFYLCAWIRVSGANVLTFGAGSRLTVL.

This clone was picked up a small number of times. The V call is TRBV7-2, the J call TRBJ2-5; 12 nucleotides align to TRBD2. The germline V gene has CDR1 SGHTA and CDR2 FQGNSA. Trimming took 1 base from V and 5 from J; bases not matched to a gene: 2. The CDR3 spans 15 residues. This chain's CDR3 is CASSLGGLAGETQYF. CDR3 coding DNA: TGTGCCAGCAGCTTAGGAGGACTAGCGGGGGAGACCCAGTACTTC. Complete variable domain (other parts from reference TRBV7-2 and TRBJ2-5): GAGVSQSPSNKVTEKGKDVELRCDPISGHTALYWYRQSLGQGLEFLIYFQGNSAPDKSGLPSDRFSAERTGGSVSTLTIQRTQQEDSAVYLCASSLGGLAGETQYFGPGTRLLVL.

The rearrangement uses TRBV4-2 and TRBJ2-7, with TRBD2 identical over 10 bases. V lost 0 bases to trimming and J lost 0 bases; unmatched junction nucleotides: 2. The CDR3 extends over 16 amino acids. Germline V CDR1 and CDR2: LGHNA, YNFKEQ. The CDR3: CASSQDASGSSYEQYF. DNA for the CDR3: TGTGCCAGCAGCCAAGATGCTAGCGGGAGCTCCTACGAGCAGTACTTC.

This clone was picked up a small number of times. V is TRBV5-1 and J is TRBJ2-1; D not resolved. CDR3 length: 14 amino acids. Germline CDR1 and CDR2: SGHRS and YFSETQ. V dropped 1 base and J dropped 5 bases, with 10 bases sitting between them. CDR3 DNA: TGCGCCAGCAGCTTGCTTGGTTCGGACAATGAGCAGTTCTTC. Its translation: CASSLLGSDNEQFF.

This clone was seen more than once but under ten times. The chain recombines TRBV5-6 with TRBJ1-1; D not resolved. CDR3 length: 14 residues. The V end was cut by 4 bases, the J end by 1 base, with 11 bases between. Germline CDR1 and CDR2: SGHDT and YYEEEE. Here the CDR3 DNA reads TGTGCCAGCAGCATTGCCCCGGGGAACACTGAAGCTTTCTTT. Translating it yields CASSIAPGNTEAFF.

V usage is TRBV28 and J usage is TRBJ1-6; D unclear. The CDR3 loop spans 15 amino acids. Germline CDR1 reads MDHEN; CDR2 reads SYDVKM. Deletions cut 3 bases from V and 7 bases from J, with 13 bases between. The CDR3 loop is CASSFGGLLNSPLHF. CDR3 sequence (DNA): TGTGCCAGCAGTTTCGGAGGACTCCTCAATTCACCCCTCCACTTT. The full variable domain, rest sourced from reference TRBV28 and TRBJ1-6, is DVKVTQSSRYLVKRTGEKVFLECVQDMDHENMFWYRQDPGLGLRLIYFSYDVKMKEKGDIPEGYSVSREKKERFSLILESASTNQTSMYLCASSFGGLLNSPLHFGNGTRLTVT.

V is TRBV5-1 and J is TRBJ2-4; a weak D match, TRBD1 (6 bases). V dropped 2 bases and J dropped 0 bases, with 6 bases sitting between them. This CDR3 comprises 14 residues. The germline CDR1 and CDR2 sequences are SGHRS and YFSETQ. The CDR3 here is CASSLQGAKNIQYF. DNA of the CDR3: TGCGCCAGCAGCTTACAGGGAGCCAAAAACATTCAGTACTTC. The full variable domain, completed using reference TRBV5-1 and TRBJ2-4, is KAGVTQTPRYLIKTRGQQVTLSCSPISGHRSVSWYQQTPGQGLQFLFEYFSETQRNKGNFPGRFSGRQFSNSRSEMNVSTLELGDSALYLCASSLQGAKNIQYFGAGTRLSVL.

This clone was detected a few times. The chain recombines TRBV28 with TRBJ2-1; the D is unclear. Germline CDR1 is MDHEN and CDR2 is SYDVKM. The V end was cut by 6 bases, the J end by 6 bases, with 12 bases between. There are 13 residues in the CDR3. The CDR3: CASSPTRPNEQFF. CDR3 bases: TGTGCCAGCAGCCCGACTCGTCCCAATGAGCAGTTCTTC.

This clone was counted only a few times. The rearrangement uses TRBV14 and TRBJ2-1; the D is unclear. The CDR3 runs 12 residues. Trimming stripped 4 bases from V and 10 bases from J, with 11 bases between. Looked up from germline, CDR1 is SGHDN and CDR2 is FVKESK. The CDR3 bases are TGTGCCAGCAGCCCCCAAGTGAGCGAGCAGTTCTTC. Its protein product is CASSPQVSEQFF. The whole variable domain, filled in from reference TRBV14 and TRBJ2-1, reads EAGVTQFPSHSVIEKGQTVTLRCDPISGHDNLYWYRRVMGKEIKFLLHFVKESKQDESGMPNNRFLAERTGGTYSTLKVQPAELEDSGVYFCASSPQVSEQFFGPGTRLTVL.